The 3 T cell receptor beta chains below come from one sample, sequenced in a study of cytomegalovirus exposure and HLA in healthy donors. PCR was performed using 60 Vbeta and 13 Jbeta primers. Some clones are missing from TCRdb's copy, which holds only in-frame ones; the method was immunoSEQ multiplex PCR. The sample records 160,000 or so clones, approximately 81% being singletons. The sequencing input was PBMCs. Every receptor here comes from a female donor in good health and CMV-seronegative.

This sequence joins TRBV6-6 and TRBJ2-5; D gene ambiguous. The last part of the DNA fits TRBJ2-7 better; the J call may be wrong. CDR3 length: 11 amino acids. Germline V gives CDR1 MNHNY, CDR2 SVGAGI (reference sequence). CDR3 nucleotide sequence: TGTGCCAGCAGTCGATCCTACGAGCAGTACTTC. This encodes CASSRSYEQYF.

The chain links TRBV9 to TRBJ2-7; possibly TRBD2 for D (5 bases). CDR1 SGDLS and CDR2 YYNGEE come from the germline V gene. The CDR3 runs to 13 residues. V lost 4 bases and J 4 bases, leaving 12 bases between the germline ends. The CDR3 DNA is TGTGCCAGCAGCTCTCCCCCGGGGTACGAGCAGTACTTC. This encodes CASSSPPGYEQYF.

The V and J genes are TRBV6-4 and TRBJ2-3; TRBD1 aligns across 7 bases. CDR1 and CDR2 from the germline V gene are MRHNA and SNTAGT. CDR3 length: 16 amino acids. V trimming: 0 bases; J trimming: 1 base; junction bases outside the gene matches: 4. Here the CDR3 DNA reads TGTGCCAGCAGTGACTCGAAAGGGGGCGGCACAGATACGCAGTATTTT. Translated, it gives CASSDSKGGGTDTQYF.